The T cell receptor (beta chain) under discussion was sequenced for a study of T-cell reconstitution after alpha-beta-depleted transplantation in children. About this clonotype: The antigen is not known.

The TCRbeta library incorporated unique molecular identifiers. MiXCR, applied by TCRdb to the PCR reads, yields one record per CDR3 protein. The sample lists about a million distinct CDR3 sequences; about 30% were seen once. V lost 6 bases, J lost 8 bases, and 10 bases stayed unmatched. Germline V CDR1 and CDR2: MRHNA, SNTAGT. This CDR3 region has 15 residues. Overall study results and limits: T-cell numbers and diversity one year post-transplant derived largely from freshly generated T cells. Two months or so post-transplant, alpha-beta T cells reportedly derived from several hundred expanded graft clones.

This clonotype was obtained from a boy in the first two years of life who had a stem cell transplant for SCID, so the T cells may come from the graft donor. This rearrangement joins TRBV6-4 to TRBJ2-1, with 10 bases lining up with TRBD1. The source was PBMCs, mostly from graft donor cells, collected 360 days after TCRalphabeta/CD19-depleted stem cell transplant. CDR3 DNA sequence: TGTGCCAGCAGACCTGACAGGGGGCGGGTGTATGAGCAGTTCTTC. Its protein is CASRPDRGRVYEQFF.